The 14 T cell receptor beta chains in this list originate from one sample, sequenced in a study of T cell repertoires in urothelial bladder cancer. TCRdb's table, derived via immunoSEQ multiplex PCR, lists solely in-frame clones and lacks some. This table has about 6,600 clones, 65% to 75% appearing once. Sequencing input: tumor-infiltrating cells from bladder cancer. These receptors all stem from a human donor with urothelial carcinoma.

This clone showed up just once. The V call is TRBV7-9, the J call TRBJ2-1, with D possibly TRBD2 on 5 matching bases. The CDR3 runs 16 residues. Trimming took off 2 bases at V and 8 bases at J, with 19 bases between the two ends. The germline CDR1 and CDR2 sequences are SEHNR and FQNEAQ (reference sequence). The CDR3 nucleotides are TGTGCCAGCAGCTTATACGAGGGTCGGAGCTCCGATGAGCAGTTCTTC. Its protein is CASSLYEGRSSDEQFF.

The chain recombines TRBV30 with TRBJ1-6, with unresolved D. Germline V CDR1 and CDR2: GTSNPN, SVGIG (reference sequence). V was clipped by 4 bases and J by 5 bases, with 18 bases between them. There are 16 residues in the CDR3. Here the CDR3 reads CAWTAGQRLNNSPLHF. In DNA form, the CDR3 reads TGTGCCTGGACGGCGGGTCAGCGACTTAATAATTCACCCCTCCACTTT.

This clone was detected a few times. V usage is TRBV7-9 and J usage is TRBJ1-2; D is undetermined. The V gene lost 5 bases and the J gene lost 4 bases, with 8 bases spanning the gap. CDR1 is SEHNR and CDR2 is FQNEAQ in the germline V gene (reference sequence). CDR3 size: 12 residues. CDR3 coding DNA: TGTGCCAGCAGCGAAGCGACCTATGGCTACACCTTC. Protein: CASSEATYGYTF.

This chain links TRBV7-3 with TRBJ2-1; 14 bases agree with TRBD2. The CDR3 has 18 residues. The V gene's germline CDR1 is SGHTA and CDR2 FQGTGA. The ends lost 5 bases at V and 3 bases at J; junction bases unmatched: 9. CDR3 in amino acids: CASSRSGLAGGVYNEQFF. In DNA, the CDR3 is TGTGCCAGCAGCCGTAGCGGACTAGCGGGGGGCGTCTACAATGAGCAGTTCTTC.

This clone was detected only once. Other DNA sequences from this sample encode an identical CDR3 as well. The chain carries TRBV6-1 and TRBJ1-2, with 8 positions matching TRBD1. Germline V gene data show CDR1 as MNHNS and CDR2 as SASEGT. The CDR3 totals 14 residues. V was clipped by 1 base and J by 5 bases; unmatched bases: 3. The CDR3: CASSEGTGLYGYTF. For the CDR3, the DNA is TGTGCCAGCAGTGAAGGGACAGGGCTTTATGGCTACACCTTC.

The rearrangement links TRBV7-8 to TRBJ1-1; D may be TRBD1 (5 bases). Germline V CDR1 and CDR2: SGHVS, FQNEAQ. Trimming cost V 0 bases and J 10 bases, with 12 bases left between them. The length of the CDR3 is 13 residues. DNA for the CDR3: TGTGCCAGCAGCTTAGCCGGGGGGACCCGAGCTTTCTTT. It codes for CASSLAGGTRAFF.

This sequence joins TRBV6-5 and TRBJ2-2; D is unclear. Germline CDR1 MNHEY, CDR2 SVGAGI. V shed 5 bases and J shed 5 bases, with 6 bases lying between them. The CDR3 has 12 amino acids. Here the CDR3 reads CASSDRTGELFF. The CDR3 DNA follows: TGTGCCAGCAGTGATAGGACCGGGGAGCTGTTTTTT.

The chain is built from TRBV29-1 and TRBJ2-3, with no clear D. The CDR3 loop spans 13 amino acids. V dropped 3 bases and J dropped 6 bases, with 13 bases sitting between them. CDR1 and CDR2 from the germline V gene are SQVTM and ANQGSEA. The CDR3 DNA is TGCAGCGTTGACGTTGGCACCTTGGATACGCAGTATTTT. It encodes CSVDVGTLDTQYF.

This sequence joins TRBV9 and TRBJ2-1; D not resolved. CDR1 is SGDLS, CDR2 YYNGEE, per germline. The ends were cut back, 4 bases at V and 9 bases at J, with 14 bases in the middle. There are 13 residues in the CDR3. The CDR3, as DNA: TGTGCCAGCAGCCTCGACCCGGTGGGTGAGCAGTTCTTC. It codes for CASSLDPVGEQFF.

By share, this clone ranks as large (0.1 to 1%). The V gene is TRBV7-2, the J gene TRBJ2-3; 10 nucleotides agree with TRBD2. J gave up 0 bases and V 5 bases, and 8 bases lay outside the gene matches. This CDR3 comprises 17 residues. CDR1 and CDR2 (germline): SGHTA, FQGNSA. The DNA of the CDR3 is TGTGCCAGCAGCACCTCCGGGACTAGCGTGAGCACAGATACGCAGTATTTT. Its translation: CASSTSGTSVSTDTQYF.

The gene calls are TRBV5-4 and TRBJ1-3; D is unclear. From germline, CDR1 is SGHNT and CDR2 YYREEE (reference sequence). Trimming took off 4 bases at V and 2 bases at J, with 13 bases between the two ends. The CDR3 loop spans 15 amino acids. CDR3 loop: CASSLQGLPGNTIYF. CDR3 coding DNA: TGTGCCAGCAGCCTCCAAGGCCTTCCTGGAAACACCATATATTTT.

The CDR3 region is CASGQTYGYTF. The CDR3 DNA is TGTGCCAGCGGCCAAACGTATGGCTACACCTTC. The chain couples TRBV6-5 to TRBJ1-2; D is unclear. V dropped 8 bases and J dropped 5 bases, with 9 bases sitting between them. Germline CDR1 reads MNHEY; CDR2 reads SVGAGI. CDR3 size: 11 residues.

This rearrangement joins TRBV7-2 to TRBJ1-5, with TRBD1 identical over 8 bases. Trimming removed 1 base from V and 5 bases from J; junction bases left unmatched: 4. CDR1 is SGHTA, CDR2 FQGNSA, per germline. The CDR3 contains 15 residues. The CDR3 bases are TGTGCCAGCAGCTTAGACAGGGGGGCGTATCAGCCCCAGCATTTT. This codes for CASSLDRGAYQPQHF.

The gene calls are TRBV29-1 and TRBJ2-1; no clear D. This CDR3 spans 12 amino acids. Germline CDR1 reads SQVTM; CDR2 reads ANQGSEA. The V end lost 5 bases, the J end lost 4 bases, and 9 bases lay between the germline ends. CDR3 bases: TGCAGCGTTCGATATATATACAATGAGCAGTTCTTC. Amino acid sequence: CSVRYIYNEQFF.